This TCR beta chain is from a study of T cell clusters in autoimmune cytopenias. Study summary: A median age of approximately 64 years and mean of nearly 57 years characterized healthy donor controls. General study findings and limits: No experiment has yet validated the function of the T cell clusters defined in silico.

This clonotype is classed as medium-sized by frequency. What it recognizes is unknown. TRB rearrangements were amplified by touch-down multiplex PCR with mixed TRB-A/B primers. Following a re-call of the multiplex PCR reads, TCRdb has one entry per CDR3 protein and lacks DNA. The specimen's table records about 12,000 distinct CDR3 sequences. The germline V gene encodes CDR1 MNHEY and CDR2 SVGEGT. The CDR3 is 16 amino acids. TRB was amplified from about 270 ng of peripheral blood genomic DNA per sample. These data are also associated with another study on T cell repertoires in aging, cancer and after chemotherapy.

The clonotype originates from a human donor in good health. The specimen was peripheral blood. This chain links TRBV6-2 or TRBV6-3 with TRBJ1-2; TCRdb designates TRBD1, a call that cannot be tested without DNA. CDR3 protein: CASTPWGQGSDYGYTF.